This T cell receptor (beta chain) is drawn from a study of glioma-infiltrating T cells after dendritic cell vaccination. Study findings and constraints: Longer survival after dendritic cell vaccination followed higher pretreatment TIL content.

Input was around 2.1 ug genomic DNA, or all available if less. The primer mix had 60 V beta and 13 J beta primers. Measured with immunoSEQ multiplex PCR; TCRdb has only the in-frame clones, and not every one. The sample carries around 62,000 clones, more than 75% recorded once. CDR3 size: 14 residues. Unmatched junction bases numbered 6, after V lost 4 bases and J lost 5 bases. Germline V gene sequence: CDR1 SGHRS, CDR2 YFSETQ. On this clone itself: The antigen remains unidentified.

Isocitrate dehydrogenase mutation was absent in all glioblastoma patients. The sequences come from blood, collected before dendritic cell vaccination. The chain is built from TRBV5-1 and TRBJ2-5; 9 bases fit TRBD1. The TCR sequence derives from a human donor with glioblastoma. CDR3 region: CASSTGQGEETQYF. Written as DNA, the CDR3 is TGCGCCAGCAGCACGGGACAGGGCGAGGAGACCCAGTACTTC.